Each of the 18 T cell receptor beta chains below was sequenced from the same sample in a study of T cells after yellow fever vaccination. TCRdb processed the 5' RACE reads anew with MiXCR; each CDR3 protein has one entry. The data show 400,000 to 450,000 distinct CDR3 sequences, around 20% seen once. The starting material was PBMCs, obtained before the yellow fever booster vaccination. The receptors shown here come from a young man who received the YFV17D yellow fever vaccine.

This chain joins TRBV5-1 and TRBJ2-1; D assignment may be TRBD1 or TRBD2 (5 bases each). CDR1 is SGHRS and CDR2 is YFSETQ in the germline V gene. V gave up 7 bases and J gave up 4 bases, with 18 bases separating them. The CDR3 runs to 15 residues. The CDR3 spells CASGDASPFYNEQFF. The DNA for the CDR3 is TGCGCCAGCGGGGACGCCAGCCCCTTTTACAATGAGCAGTTCTTC.

CDR3 sequence: CASSPTGLSNQPQHF. The CDR3 bases are TGCGCCAGCAGCCCGACAGGGTTGAGCAATCAGCCCCAGCATTTT. This chain links TRBV5-1 with TRBJ1-5; TRBD1 aligns across 7 bases. The CDR3 runs 15 residues. The V gene's germline CDR1 is SGHRS and CDR2 YFSETQ. J was trimmed by 1 base and V by 4 bases; bases with no gene match: 5.

The rearrangement uses TRBV29-1 and TRBJ2-3, with a weak D call TRBD1 (7 bases). CDR1 and CDR2 (germline): SQVTM, ANQGSEA. This CDR3 region has 14 residues. V was cut by 7 bases and J by 3 bases, with 17 bases left in between. The CDR3 DNA reads as TGCAGCGGTGCGGGACAGCCATTGACAGATACGCAGTATTTT. It codes for CSGAGQPLTDTQYF.

The CDR3 sequence is CASIGQVNNEQFF. The CDR3 DNA follows: TGCGCCAGCATAGGACAAGTTAACAATGAGCAGTTCTTC. The chain couples TRBV5-1 to TRBJ2-1, with D perhaps TRBD1 (5 bases). From germline, CDR1 is SGHRS and CDR2 YFSETQ. Trimming stripped 6 bases from V and 5 bases from J, with 12 bases between. The CDR3 runs 13 residues.

As regards this clonotype: One end of the junction varies from germline; a read error may be responsible. The chain uses TRBV2 and TRBJ2-1; D gene uncertain. This CDR3 is 10 amino acids long. CDR1 SNHLY and CDR2 FYNNEI come from the germline V gene. The CDR3 DNA sequence: TGTGCCAGCAGTTTTCCCAATGAGCAGTTC. Residues: CASSFPNEQF.

This rearrangement joins TRBV7-9 to TRBJ1-6, with D tentatively TRBD1 (5 bases). CDR3 length equals 14 residues. Germline CDR1 reads SEHNR; CDR2 reads FQNEAQ (reference sequence). Trimming took off 4 bases at V and 5 bases at J, with 9 bases between the two ends. The CDR3, as DNA: TGTGCCAGCAGCTCAGGGTGGAATAATTCACCCCTCCACTTT. Its protein is CASSSGWNNSPLHF.

The chain carries TRBV7-2 and TRBJ2-7; D is possibly TRBD1 (6 bases). CDR1 is SGHTA, CDR2 FQGNSA, per germline. Trimming stripped 3 bases from V and 1 base from J, with 7 bases between. CDR3 length: 13 amino acids. The CDR3 region has the DNA TGTGCCAGCAGCTTCAGGGGTTCCTACGAGCAGTACGTC. This gives the protein CASSFRGSYEQYV.

DNA of the CDR3: TGTGCCAGCAGGGGCTCTGGAAACACCATATATTTT. Translation gives CASRGSGNTIYF. The chain has TRBV2 and TRBJ1-3; D call uncertain. CDR1 and CDR2 from the germline V gene are SNHLY and FYNNEI. Trimming shortened V by 6 bases and J by 0 bases, and 3 bases separated the two germline ends. CDR3 length equals 12 residues.

The chain couples TRBV7-3 to TRBJ2-1, with a weak D call TRBD2 (6 bases). There are 14 residues in the CDR3. Germline loops: CDR1 SGHTA, CDR2 FQGTGA. Trimming pared 0 bases from V and 9 bases from J, leaving 12 bases between. CDR3 amino acids: CASSLTSGGVEQFF. The CDR3 region has the DNA TGTGCCAGCAGCTTAACGTCCGGGGGTGTTGAGCAGTTCTTC. The whole variable domain, remainder taken from reference TRBV7-3 and TRBJ2-1, is GAGVSQTPSNKVTEKGKYVELRCDPISGHTALYWYRQSLGQGPEFLIYFQGTGAADDSGLPNDRFFAVRPEGSVSTLKIQRTERGDSAVYLCASSLTSGGVEQFFGPGTRLTVL.

This clonotype appeared many times. This sequence joins TRBV20-1 and TRBJ2-7; D gene ambiguous. The V gene's germline CDR1 is DFQATT and CDR2 SNEGSKA (reference sequence). Trimming removed 3 bases from V and 2 bases from J, with 14 bases in between. The CDR3 covers 14 residues. In nucleotides, the CDR3 is TGCAGTGCTAGGAGCCCGGGCGGAACCTACGAGCAGTACTTC. As protein: CSARSPGGTYEQYF.

The V gene is TRBV4-3, the J gene TRBJ2-3, with TRBD1 matching 9 bases. The CDR3 extends over 17 amino acids. Germline V CDR1 and CDR2: LGHNA, YSLEER. V lost 0 bases to trimming and J lost 5 bases; unmatched junction nucleotides: 9. Written as DNA, the CDR3 is TGCGCCAGCAGCCAAGAAGAAGTGGGACAGGGTGAAGATACGCAGTATTTT. It codes for CASSQEEVGQGEDTQYF.

Only a few counts were recorded for this clonotype. This chain uses TRBV10-3 with TRBJ1-2; possible D gene TRBD1, 5 bases. Germline V CDR1 and CDR2: ENHRY, SYGVKD. The CDR3 totals 14 residues. V gave up 0 bases and J gave up 8 bases, with 13 bases separating them. The CDR3, as DNA: TGTGCCATCAGTGAGTCGGCAGGGCCTGACGGCTACACCTTC. Encoded protein: CAISESAGPDGYTF.

The V and J genes are TRBV4-3 and TRBJ2-7; D remains unclear. V was pared by 3 bases and J by 11 bases, with 5 bases between. The CDR3 contains 9 residues. Per the germline V gene, CDR1 is LGHNA and CDR2 is YSLEER. As DNA, the CDR3 is TGCGCCAGCAGCCACCTTAAGTACGTC. Amino acids: CASSHLKYV.

This chain links TRBV5-1 with TRBJ2-1, with 7 bases fitting TRBD2. Germline V gives CDR1 SGHRS, CDR2 YFSETQ. J gave up 4 bases and V 0 bases, and 7 bases lay outside the gene matches. The CDR3 has 16 residues. CDR3 residues: CASSLDGSGYYNEQFF. CDR3 bases: TGCGCCAGCAGCTTGGATGGTAGCGGGTATTACAATGAGCAGTTCTTC. Full variable domain (rest looked up from reference TRBV5-1 and TRBJ2-1): KAGVTQTPRYLIKTRGQQVTLSCSPISGHRSVSWYQQTPGQGLQFLFEYFSETQRNKGNFPGRFSGRQFSNSRSEMNVSTLELGDSALYLCASSLDGSGYYNEQFFGPGTRLTVL.

V and J are TRBV28 and TRBJ1-1; D possibly corresponds to TRBD1 (6 bases). The CDR3 is made up of 16 amino acids. Germline assignment: CDR1 MDHEN and CDR2 SYDVKM. V was clipped by 2 bases and J by 5 bases, with 18 bases between them. Written as DNA, the CDR3 is TGTGCCAGCAGTTTACTCTCTGACAGGCGGGGGACTGAAGCTTTCTTT. Residues: CASSLLSDRRGTEAFF.

This clonotype occurred a few times. The chain carries TRBV4-3 and TRBJ1-1, with 7 bases lining up with TRBD1. Germline V gene data show CDR1 as LGHNA and CDR2 as YSLEER. This CDR3 is built from 14 residues. V was clipped by 0 bases and J by 7 bases; unmatched bases: 5. This CDR3 reads CASSQDFRGSEAFF. CDR3 DNA sequence: TGCGCCAGCAGCCAAGATTTCAGGGGGAGTGAAGCTTTCTTT.

The chain employs TRBV19 and TRBJ2-3, with 12 nucleotides matching TRBD2. The CDR3 spans 17 residues. The V gene end was trimmed by 3 bases and the J gene end by 8 bases; junction bases not matched to a gene: 12. CDR1 and CDR2 (germline): LNHDA, SQIVND (reference sequence). As DNA, the CDR3 is TGTGCCAGTAGTATGACTAGCGGGGGCCCCGGCGAAGGTACGCAGTATTTT. Residues: CASSMTSGGPGEGTQYF.

The rearrangement uses TRBV15 and TRBJ2-1; 11 bases map to TRBD2. Germline V gives CDR1 LNHNV, CDR2 YYDKDF (reference sequence). The CDR3 covers 15 residues. The ends lost 0 bases at V and 8 bases at J; junction bases unmatched: 3. The CDR3 sequence is CATSRETSGVYEQFF. The DNA of the CDR3 is TGTGCCACCAGCAGAGAGACTAGCGGGGTCTATGAGCAGTTCTTC.